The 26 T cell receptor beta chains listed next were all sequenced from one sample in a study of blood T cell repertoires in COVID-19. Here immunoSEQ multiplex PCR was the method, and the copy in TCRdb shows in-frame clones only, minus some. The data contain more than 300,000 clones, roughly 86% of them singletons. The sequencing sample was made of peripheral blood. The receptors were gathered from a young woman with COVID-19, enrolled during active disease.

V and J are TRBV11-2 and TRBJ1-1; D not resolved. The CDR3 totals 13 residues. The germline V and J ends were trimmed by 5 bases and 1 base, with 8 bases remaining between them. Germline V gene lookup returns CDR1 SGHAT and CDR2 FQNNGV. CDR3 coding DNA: TGTGCCAGCAGCACGAGGCCGAACACTGAAGCTTTCTTT. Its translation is CASSTRPNTEAFF. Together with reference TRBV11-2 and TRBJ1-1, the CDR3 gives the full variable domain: EAGVAQSPRYKIIEKRQSVAFWCNPISGHATLYWYQQILGQGPKLLIQFQNNGVVDDSQLPKDRFSAERLKGVDSTLKIQPAKLEDSAVYLCASSTRPNTEAFFGQGTRLTVV.

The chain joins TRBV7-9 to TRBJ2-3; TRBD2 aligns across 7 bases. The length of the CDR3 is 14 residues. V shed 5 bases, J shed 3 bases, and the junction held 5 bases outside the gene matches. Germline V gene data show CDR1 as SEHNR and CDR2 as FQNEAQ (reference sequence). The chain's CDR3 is CASSMSGITDTQYF. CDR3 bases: TGTGCCAGCAGCATGAGCGGGATTACAGATACGCAGTATTTT. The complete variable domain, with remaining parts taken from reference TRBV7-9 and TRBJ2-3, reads DTGVSQNPRHKITKRGQNVTFRCDPISEHNRLYWYRQTLGQGPEFLTYFQNEAQLEKSRLLSDRFSAERPKGSFSTLEIQRTEQGDSAMYLCASSMSGITDTQYFGPGTRLTVL.

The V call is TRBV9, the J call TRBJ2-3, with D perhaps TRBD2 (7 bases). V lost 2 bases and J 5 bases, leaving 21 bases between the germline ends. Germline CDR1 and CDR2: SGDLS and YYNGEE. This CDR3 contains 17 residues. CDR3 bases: TGTGCCAGCAGCGTTCTTTCCGGCGAGGGAGGGGGAGATACGCAGTATTTT. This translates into CASSVLSGEGGGDTQYF.

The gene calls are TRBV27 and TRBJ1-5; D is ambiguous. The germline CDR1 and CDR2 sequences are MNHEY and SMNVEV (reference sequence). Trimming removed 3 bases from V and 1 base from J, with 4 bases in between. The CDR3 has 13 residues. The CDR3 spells CASSFSSNQPQHF. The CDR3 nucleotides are TGTGCCAGCAGTTTCTCCAGCAATCAGCCCCAGCATTTT.

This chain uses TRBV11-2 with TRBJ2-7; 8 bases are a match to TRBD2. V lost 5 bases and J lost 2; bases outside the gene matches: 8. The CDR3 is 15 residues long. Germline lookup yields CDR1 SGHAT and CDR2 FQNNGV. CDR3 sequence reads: CASSIGAGGAYEQYF. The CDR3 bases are TGTGCCAGCAGCATAGGGGCGGGAGGAGCCTACGAGCAGTACTTC.

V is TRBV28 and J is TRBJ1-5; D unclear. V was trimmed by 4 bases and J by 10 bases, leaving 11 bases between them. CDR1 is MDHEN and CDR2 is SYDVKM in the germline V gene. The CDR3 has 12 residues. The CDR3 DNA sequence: TGTGCCAGCAGTTCCCCGCGCGGCCCCCAGCATTTT. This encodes CASSSPRGPQHF. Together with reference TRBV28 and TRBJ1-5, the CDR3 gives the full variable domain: DVKVTQSSRYLVKRTGEKVFLECVQDMDHENMFWYRQDPGLGLRLIYFSYDVKMKEKGDIPEGYSVSREKKERFSLILESASTNQTSMYLCASSSPRGPQHFGDGTRLSIL.

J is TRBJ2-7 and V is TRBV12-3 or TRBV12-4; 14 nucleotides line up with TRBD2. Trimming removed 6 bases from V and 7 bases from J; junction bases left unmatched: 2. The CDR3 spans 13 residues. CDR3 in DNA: TGTGCCAGCAGGGGACTAGCGGGAGTTGAGCAGTACTTC. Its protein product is CASRGLAGVEQYF.

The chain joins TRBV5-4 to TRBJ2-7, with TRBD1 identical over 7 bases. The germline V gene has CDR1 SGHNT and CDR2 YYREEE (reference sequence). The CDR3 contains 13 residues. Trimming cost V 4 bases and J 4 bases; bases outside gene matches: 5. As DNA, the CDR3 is TGTGCCAGCAGCCGGGACAGAGCTTACGAGCAGTACTTC. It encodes CASSRDRAYEQYF.

CDR3 coding DNA: TGTGCCAGCAGCCAAGCTACAGGGAGCAATTCACCCCTCCACTTT. Translation gives CASSQATGSNSPLHF. V and J are TRBV3-1 (or the pseudogene TRBV3-2) and TRBJ1-6; D may be TRBD1 (6 bases). V lost 1 base and J lost 7, with 11 bases in between. The germline V gene encodes CDR1 LGHDT and CDR2 YNNKEL (reference sequence). CDR3 length: 15 residues.

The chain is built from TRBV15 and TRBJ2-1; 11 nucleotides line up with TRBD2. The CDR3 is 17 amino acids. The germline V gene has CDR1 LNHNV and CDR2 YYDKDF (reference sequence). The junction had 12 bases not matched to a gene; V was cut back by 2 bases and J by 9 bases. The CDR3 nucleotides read TGTGCCACCAGCAGACCCCTAATAGCGGGAGGGCCCACTGAGCAGTTCTTC. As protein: CATSRPLIAGGPTEQFF.

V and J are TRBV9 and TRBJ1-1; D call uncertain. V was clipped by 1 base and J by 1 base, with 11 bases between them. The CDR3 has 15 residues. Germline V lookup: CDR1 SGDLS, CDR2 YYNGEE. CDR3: CASSVSGGWNTEAFF. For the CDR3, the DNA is TGTGCCAGCAGCGTATCGGGTGGATGGAACACTGAAGCTTTCTTT. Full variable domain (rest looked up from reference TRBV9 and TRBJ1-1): DSGVTQTPKHLITATGQRVTLRCSPRSGDLSVYWYQQSLDQGLQFLIQYYNGEERAKGNILERFSAQQFPDLHSELNLSSLELGDSALYFCASSVSGGWNTEAFFGQGTRLTVV.

CDR3 nucleotides: TGTGCCAGCAGCTATACAGACCAAGAGACCCAGTACTTC. Translated: CASSYTDQETQYF. The V and J genes are TRBV7-3 and TRBJ2-5, with unresolved D. The CDR3 sequence is 13 residues long. Germline loops: CDR1 SGHTA, CDR2 FQGTGA. Trimming took 4 bases from V and 0 from J, leaving 6 bases between them.

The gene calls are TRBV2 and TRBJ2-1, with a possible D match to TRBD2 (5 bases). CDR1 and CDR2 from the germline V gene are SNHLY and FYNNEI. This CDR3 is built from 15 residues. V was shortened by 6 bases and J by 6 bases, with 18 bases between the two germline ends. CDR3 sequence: CASSTQRPSLNEQFF. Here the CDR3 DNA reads TGTGCCAGCAGCACCCAACGGCCTAGCCTCAATGAGCAGTTCTTC.

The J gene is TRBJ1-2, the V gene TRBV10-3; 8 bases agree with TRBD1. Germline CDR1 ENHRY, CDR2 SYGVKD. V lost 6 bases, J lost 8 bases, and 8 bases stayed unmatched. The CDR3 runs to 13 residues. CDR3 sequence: CAISRGQGGGYTF. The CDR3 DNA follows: TGTGCCATCAGCCGTGGACAGGGAGGCGGCTACACCTTC.

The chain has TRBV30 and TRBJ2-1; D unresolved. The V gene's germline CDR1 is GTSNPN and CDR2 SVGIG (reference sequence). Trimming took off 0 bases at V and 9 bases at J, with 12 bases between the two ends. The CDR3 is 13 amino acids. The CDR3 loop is CAWSVQQNSEQFF. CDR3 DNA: TGTGCCTGGAGTGTACAACAAAACAGTGAGCAGTTCTTC.

The CDR3 nucleotides are TGTGCCAGCAGCCAACTCAGCAGGCAGGGGAACACTGAAGCTTTCTTT. Protein product: CASSQLSRQGNTEAFF. This chain connects TRBV3-1 (or the pseudogene TRBV3-2) to TRBJ1-1; tentative D call: TRBD1 (5 bases). Deletions cut 2 bases from V and 1 base from J, with 14 bases between. Germline lookup yields CDR1 LGHDT and CDR2 YNNKEL (reference sequence). There are 16 residues in the CDR3.

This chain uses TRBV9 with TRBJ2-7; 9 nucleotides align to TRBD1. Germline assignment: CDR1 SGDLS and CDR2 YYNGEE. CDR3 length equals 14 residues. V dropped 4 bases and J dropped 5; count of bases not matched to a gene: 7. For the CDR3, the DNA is TGTGCCAGCAGCACCGGGACAGGGAGCAACGAGCAGTACTTC. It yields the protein CASSTGTGSNEQYF.

CDR3 amino acids: CASSYSSGGNTEAFF. The CDR3 region has the DNA TGTGCCAGCAGTTACTCCTCTGGAGGGAACACTGAAGCTTTCTTT. The V call is TRBV6-5, the J call TRBJ1-1; D not certain. This CDR3 has 15 residues. Trimming removed 0 bases from V and 1 base from J, with 9 bases in between. Germline CDR1 reads MNHEY; CDR2 reads SVGAGI.

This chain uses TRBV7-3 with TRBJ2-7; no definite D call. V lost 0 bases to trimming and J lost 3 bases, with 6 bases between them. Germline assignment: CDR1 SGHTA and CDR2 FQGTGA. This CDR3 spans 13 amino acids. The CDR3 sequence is CASSLTRSYEQYF. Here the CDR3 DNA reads TGTGCCAGCAGCTTAACTCGGAGCTACGAGCAGTACTTC. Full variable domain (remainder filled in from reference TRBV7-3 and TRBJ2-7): GAGVSQTPSNKVTEKGKYVELRCDPISGHTALYWYRQSLGQGPEFLIYFQGTGAADDSGLPNDRFFAVRPEGSVSTLKIQRTERGDSAVYLCASSLTRSYEQYFGPGTRLTVT.

DNA for the CDR3: TGTGCCAGCAGCCAAAGGGGGATTGCGTGGGAGAATTCACCCCTCCACTTT. It is translated as CASSQRGIAWENSPLHF. The rearrangement joins TRBV27 to TRBJ1-6; tentative D call: TRBD1 (6 bases). Germline V gives CDR1 MNHEY, CDR2 SMNVEV (reference sequence). V lost 6 bases, J lost 7 bases, and 22 bases lay in between. CDR3 length: 17 residues.

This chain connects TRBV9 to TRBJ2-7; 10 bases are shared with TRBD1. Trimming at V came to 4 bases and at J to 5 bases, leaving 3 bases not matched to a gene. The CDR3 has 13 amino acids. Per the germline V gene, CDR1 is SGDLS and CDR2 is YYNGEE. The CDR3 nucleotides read TGTGCCAGCAGCCCAGGGACAGGGGACGAGCAGTACTTC. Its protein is CASSPGTGDEQYF.

The CDR3 nucleotides read TGCGCCAGCAGTTCGACTAGCGGGGGAGATACGCAGTATTTT. Translating it yields CASSSTSGGDTQYF. J is TRBJ2-3 and V is TRBV5-1, with TRBD2 identical over 12 bases. The V and J ends lost 5 bases and 5 bases, in that order; junction bases with no gene match: 3. This CDR3 region has 14 residues. The germline V gene encodes CDR1 SGHRS and CDR2 YFSETQ.

This chain's CDR3 is CATRERGTGELFF. The CDR3 DNA is TGTGCCACCCGAGAGAGGGGGACCGGGGAGCTGTTTTTT. The chain employs TRBV24-1 and TRBJ2-2, with a tentative D call TRBD1 (6 bases). Deletions cut 9 bases from V and 5 bases from J, with 12 bases between. There are 13 residues in the CDR3. Germline CDR1 and CDR2: KGHDR and SFDVKD.

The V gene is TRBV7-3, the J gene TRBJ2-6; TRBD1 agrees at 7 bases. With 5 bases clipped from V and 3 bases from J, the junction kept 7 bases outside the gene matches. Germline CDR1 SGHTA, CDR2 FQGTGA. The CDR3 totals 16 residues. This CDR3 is CASSKTGVFGANVLTF. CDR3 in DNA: TGTGCCAGCAGCAAAACAGGGGTTTTTGGGGCCAACGTCCTGACTTTC.

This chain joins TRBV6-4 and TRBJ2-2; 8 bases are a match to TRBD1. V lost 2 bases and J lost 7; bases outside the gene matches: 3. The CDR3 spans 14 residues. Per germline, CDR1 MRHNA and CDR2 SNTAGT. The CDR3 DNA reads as TGTGCCAGCAGTGACCGGACAGGGAACGGGGAGCTGTTTTTT. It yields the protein CASSDRTGNGELFF.

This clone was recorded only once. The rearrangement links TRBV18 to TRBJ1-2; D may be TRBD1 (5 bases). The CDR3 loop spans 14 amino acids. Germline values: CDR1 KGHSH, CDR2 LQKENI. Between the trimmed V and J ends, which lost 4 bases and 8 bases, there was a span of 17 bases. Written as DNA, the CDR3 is TGTGCCAGCTCACTATACGACAGAGTCGGGGGCTACACCTTC. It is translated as CASSLYDRVGGYTF.